The entry below describes one T cell receptor (beta chain). V lost 2 bases and J lost 5, with 3 bases in between. The CDR3 consists of 11 residues. Germline V lookup: CDR1 SGHRS, CDR2 YFSETQ. Individuals aged about 18 to 100 years were recruited from 24 US areas. What the recovered Cohort 3 donors had was two negative PCRs, clearance, or symptom resolution. How the authors handled the data: Reference gene primer amplification gave nucleated cell count estimates. Profiled with immunoSEQ multiplex PCR; TCRdb holds only in-frame clones, not every one. V and J calls and clone size come straight from that table; D and trimming were deduced from the DNA. The table has hundreds of thousands of clones, 75% to 90% seen once. This entry comes from a study of blood T cell repertoires in COVID-19.

The V gene is TRBV5-1, the J gene TRBJ2-3; D unclear. The sample was PBMCs or T cells enriched from blood (not recorded which). This clonotype was obtained from a man aged 25-45 years who had recovered from COVID-19. The CDR3 here is CASSFGDTQYF. The CDR3 region has the DNA TGCGCCAGCAGCTTCGGAGATACGCAGTATTTT.